The T cell receptor (beta chain) described here comes from a study of regulatory T cells in long-lasting Graves disease (dated by TCRdb to about 2021). In the study overall: In the newly diagnosed Graves' disease group, patients had been taking antithyroid drugs for less than 3 months. The study was conducted in China and was registered as a clinical trial. A total of 33 samples were covered by TCR sequencing, comprising approximately 13 persistent and some 20 newly diagnosed Graves' disease patients. Patients with persistent Graves' disease were compared with patients with newly diagnosed Graves' disease using TCR sequencing and RNA sequencing of peripheral blood. The research as a whole found: The authors noted that the small sample size was a limitation that may lower accuracy. Only the TCR beta chain was sequenced and analyzed. More public clonotypes were shared among persistent patients (fewer than 3,000) than among newly diagnosed patients (approximately 1,000). Compared with newly diagnosed patients, patients with persistent Graves' disease had lower TCR Shannon entropy and fewer highly expanded clones, which suggests clonal expansion. Peripheral blood alone was examined, since thyroid tissue, which constituted the primary lesion, could not be accessed. TRBV28, TRBJ1-2 and TRBJ2-5 were preferentially used in persistent disease, while TRBV20-1 and TRBJ2-1 were favored in newly diagnosed disease.

Library method: multiplex PCR. Sequencing was carried out with an Illumina HiSeq 4000. TCR beta libraries were built with iRepertoire HTBI primers and Arm-PCR amplification of CDR3 regions. Before sequencing, the PCR products underwent gel purification. Concerning the study's data processing: Gene usage analysis of CDR3 amino acid clonotypes relied on the approximately 68 TRBV and 14 TRBJ segments identified across samples. COPE and FqMerger were used to merge the filtered high-quality paired reads into contigs. BLAST was used to align contigs to IMGT TRBV, TRBD and TRBJ reference genes, with CDR3 defined following IMGT. Clonotypes above 0.1% frequency were classified as highly expanded clones. Repertoire diversity was measured by Shannon entropy, and V-J evenness by the Gini coefficient. Public clonotypes were defined as clonotypes shared by more than one individual. TCRdb took the public reads, trimmed them with fastp at Q25, ran MiXCR for clone calling and kept in-frame beta chains. When rows share a CDR3 protein, they turn into one entry using the most common DNA and genes. The V and J calls here are based on TCRdb, not the publication. The sample has about 220,000 distinct CDR3 sequences on record, approximately 18% of them singletons. Approximately 12% of the sample lies in the top ten.

Taken from cysteine to phenylalanine, the CDR3 has 18 residues. The retained sequence is limited to the CDR3, 54 bases, with the frame set at the first base. After removal of 0 bases from V and 2 bases from J, the junction retains 9 bases not matched to a gene. CDR1 and CDR2, per the germline V gene, are MNHNS and SASEGT. The time point label for this specimen denotes: newly diagnosed GD, antithyroid drugs for less than 3 months. For both TCR sequencing and RNA sequencing, RNA was extracted from PBMCs using TRIzol. The diagnosis of Graves' disease followed American Thyroid Association guidelines. Patients were recruited from an endocrinology department in Xi'an, China. Each patient gave 7.5 to 10 milliliters of peripheral blood, collected in an EDTA anticoagulant tube. PBMCs were isolated by Ficoll Paque Plus density gradient separation without further T cell sorting. An Agilent 2100 Bioanalyzer and agarose gel were used to assess RNA quality, and a NanoDrop 2000 was used to measure RNA concentration.

This clonotype has a count of ten or more. Its target antigen remains unknown. Base qualities are not provided; no much larger clone lies one nucleotide away. The data were also submitted as part of a second study, on T cells in Graves' hyperthyroidism and ophthalmopathy. Drawing on the second study: A patient counted as having stable Graves' hyperthyroidism if no progression to ophthalmopathy occurred over 18 months of follow-up. Hyperthyroidism patients were newly diagnosed, had a disease duration of under 2 months, and were aged 18 to 65 years. Patients with uncontrolled infections, other autoimmune diseases, pregnancy or lactation were excluded. Clinical symptoms, serum thyroxine and TRAb, thyroid ultrasound, and orbital computed tomography formed the basis for the diagnoses. A first-round RT-PCR of the TCR CDR3 used the HTBI primer set with the Qiagen OneStep RT-PCR kit. Blood samples also contained most of the expanded thyroid clonotypes (frequency above 0.001), which suggests that blood repertoires may reflect thyroid immune responses. Ophthalmopathy was separated from stable hyperthyroidism by a 13 V-J signature model, with 85% to 90% sensitivity and 81% to 82% specificity obtained in cross-validation and 80%/75% obtained in testing. In validation, the model predicted progression to ophthalmopathy with over 60% sensitivity and roughly 72% specificity, a median of 6.5 months before onset. A discovery cohort of 95 to 100 patients, roughly 43 with Graves' ophthalmopathy and about 60 with stable Graves' hyperthyroidism, was used to find distinguishing TCR V-J signatures. Prospective prediction of ophthalmopathy was tested in an independent validation cohort consisting of 18 hyperthyroidism patients and 17 patients who later progressed to ophthalmopathy. For training and testing, the roughly 97 patients in the discovery cohort were randomly divided in a 7:3 ratio. In more than 5 Graves' hyperthyroidism patients, the study also compared T-cell repertoires from thyroid tissue with T-cell repertoires from blood. Once sampling was done, hyperthyroidism patients were given methimazole at a starting dose of 30 mg daily, whereas ophthalmopathy patients were given high-dose intravenous methylprednisolone. A second multiplex PCR round built the libraries, followed by size selection and purification. Paired-end sequencing of the libraries was performed with 100 bp reads on an Illumina HiSeq2000. Raw data were processed with SOAPnuke, discarding reads with adapters, uncalled bases, mean Phred below 15, or no exact constant-primer or identifier match. COPE v1.2.5 was used to merge the high-quality paired reads, and each unique nucleotide sequence was defined as a clonotype. Clonotypes were aligned to IMGT TRBV, TRBD and TRBJ reference segments using MiTCR v1.1. Analysis was restricted to V-J combinations with a frequency above 0.0001, which covered roughly 99% of repertoires. The TCS score was defined as F50 (clonal expansion) divided by E x V (chaos), with BLOSUM62-based TCRdist calculated between CDR3 peptides within each V-J. Welch's t-statistics and random forest reduced roughly 540 V-J features to about 12, which were used in a naive Bayes classifier (R e1071). No statistical method was used to fix the sample size in advance, and group allocation was not hidden from the investigators. The paper describes TCR Vbeta CDR3 sequencing of 120 to 150 peripheral blood samples, made up of some 42 ophthalmopathy patients, roughly 72 hyperthyroidism patients and 17 progressor patients.

The sequence derives from a woman aged 25 to 39 with Graves disease. Donor details come from another sample of the same person, matched by shared clones. The sequence links TRBV6-1 to TRBJ2-3, with 9 middle bases fitting TRBD2. Here the sequenced sample was peripheral blood mononuclear cells (PBMCs), taken at new diagnosis, from a patient treated with antithyroid drugs. CDR3 region: CASSEAPLLAGLTDTQYF. The DNA sequence reads TGTGCCAGCAGTGAAGCCCCTCTACTAGCGGGCCTCACAGATACGCAGTATTTT.